This T cell receptor (beta chain) was captured by sequencing in a study of blood T cell repertoires in COVID-19. The V segment lost 0 bases and the J segment 8 bases; nucleotides outside the gene matches: 2. This CDR3 region has 15 residues. Germline assignment: CDR1 GTSNPN and CDR2 SVGIG (reference sequence). Generated by immunoSEQ multiplex PCR, the TCRdb table keeps only in-frame clones and is missing some. The sample yields about 320,000 clones, under 95% seen once. The origin of this receptor is a man between 60 and 75 years old who had recovered from COVID-19. The material sequenced was PBMCs or T cells enriched from blood (not recorded which). V and J are TRBV30 and TRBJ2-1; TRBD2 matches at 15 bases. As DNA, the CDR3 is TGTGCCTGGAGTGTAGGACTAGCGGGGGGGGATGAGCAGTTCTTC. The encoded protein is CAWSVGLAGGDEQFF.